This T cell receptor beta chain was identified in a study of cytomegalovirus exposure and HLA in healthy donors. Both 60 Vbeta primers and 13 Jbeta primers went into the PCR. Libraries were prepared by immunoSEQ multiplex PCR; TCRdb keeps only in-frame clonotypes and omits some of them. The profile covers 140,000 to 150,000 clones, with nearly 80% appearing a single time and 1.5% to 2% taken by the ten largest. The specimen sequenced was PBMCs. The source is a woman in her thirties in good health and CMV-seronegative.

CDR3 residues: CASSLATGTNTEAFF. The CDR3 DNA reads as TGTGCCAGCAGCTTGGCGACAGGGACCAACACTGAAGCTTTCTTT. The chain joins TRBV5-4 to TRBJ1-1, with TRBD1 matching 7 bases. Per the germline V gene, CDR1 is SGHNT and CDR2 is YYREEE (reference sequence). Trimming at V came to 0 bases and at J to 2 bases, leaving 4 bases not matched to a gene. The CDR3 covers 15 residues.